What follows are 9 T cell receptor beta chains derived from one specimen sequenced in a study of blood T cell repertoires in COVID-19. The repertoire was sequenced with immunoSEQ multiplex PCR; TCRdb's copy has only in-frame clones and lacks some. The profile shows approximately 160,000 clones, approximately 91% of them singletons. Sequenced input: peripheral blood. The receptors stem from a man between 45 and 60 years old with acute or convalescent COVID-19.

This chain uses TRBV2 with TRBJ2-3; 9 bases match TRBD1. This CDR3 has 14 amino acids. V lost 7 bases and J lost 2; bases outside the gene matches: 4. Germline assignment: CDR1 SNHLY and CDR2 FYNNEI. CDR3 in DNA: TGTGCCAGCAAATGGGACAGGGACACAGATACGCAGTATTTT. This codes for CASKWDRDTDTQYF.

This chain links TRBV19 with TRBJ2-3; 11 positions match TRBD2. Germline V CDR1 and CDR2: LNHDA, SQIVND (reference sequence). The CDR3 is 15 amino acids. V gave up 6 bases and J gave up 1 base; unmatched junction bases: 3. The CDR3, as DNA: TGTGCCAGTAGACTGGGACTAGCGGGCACAGATACGCAGTATTTT. This translates into CASRLGLAGTDTQYF.

The V and J genes are TRBV18 and TRBJ1-1, with D possibly being TRBD1 (6 bases). Germline CDR1 KGHSH, CDR2 LQKENI. The CDR3 consists of 17 residues. Trimming removed 5 bases from V and 0 bases from J, with 19 bases in between. CDR3 amino acids: CASSRGGGGYVNTEAFF. The CDR3 DNA is TGTGCCAGCTCAAGAGGGGGGGGCGGATACGTGAACACTGAAGCTTTCTTT. Using reference TRBV18 and TRBJ1-1 for the parts outside the CDR3, the full variable domain is NAGVMQNPRHLVRRRGQEARLRCSPMKGHSHVYWYRQLPEEGLKFMVYLQKENIIDESGMPKERFSAEFPKEGPSILRIQQVVRGDSAAYFCASSRGGGGYVNTEAFFGQGTRLTVV.

The V and J genes are TRBV5-1 and TRBJ2-2, with TRBD1 matching over 9 bases. V trimming: 0 bases; J trimming: 5 bases; junction bases outside the gene matches: 2. This CDR3 spans 15 amino acids. CDR1 SGHRS and CDR2 YFSETQ come from the germline V gene. CDR3 region: CASSLGGQGTGELFF. CDR3 nucleotides: TGCGCCAGCAGCTTGGGGGGACAGGGAACCGGGGAGCTGTTTTTT.

The chain uses TRBV29-1 and TRBJ2-7; D might be TRBD1 (5 bases). Looked up from germline, CDR1 is SQVTM and CDR2 is ANQGSEA. V lost 3 bases and J 3 bases, leaving 9 bases between the germline ends. This CDR3 has 12 amino acids. Here the CDR3 reads CSVDIGDYEQYF. The CDR3 nucleotides read TGCAGCGTTGATATAGGGGACTACGAGCAGTACTTC.

The chain couples TRBV11-2 to TRBJ2-1; TRBD1 agrees at 7 bases. V shed 5 bases, J shed 9 bases, and the junction held 4 bases outside the gene matches. The germline CDR1 and CDR2 sequences are SGHAT and FQNNGV. CDR3 size: 12 residues. The CDR3 loop is CASSHYRGEQFF. CDR3 nucleotide sequence: TGTGCCAGCAGCCATTACAGGGGTGAGCAGTTCTTC.

The chain links TRBV7-8 to TRBJ2-3; 7 positions agree with TRBD1. V shed 5 bases and J 2 bases; nucleotides not matched to a gene: 7. CDR1 SGHVS and CDR2 FQNEAQ come from the germline V gene. The CDR3 totals 15 residues. CDR3 sequence (DNA): TGTGCCAGCAGCGCAGGACAGGCCTTCACAGATACGCAGTATTTT. As protein: CASSAGQAFTDTQYF.

The chain links TRBV4-3 to TRBJ2-1, with TRBD2 identical over 12 bases. The J segment lost 7 bases and the V segment lost 3 bases, leaving 4 bases of the junction unmatched. The CDR3 extends over 15 amino acids. Looked up from germline, CDR1 is LGHNA and CDR2 is YSLEER. The CDR3 DNA is TGCGCCAGCAGCCACGGACTAGCGGGGAGGAATGAGCAGTTCTTC. Translating gives CASSHGLAGRNEQFF.

The genes are TRBV7-9 and TRBJ1-2; the D gene is possibly TRBD1 (5 bases). Germline V lookup: CDR1 SEHNR, CDR2 FQNEAQ (reference sequence). CDR3 length: 15 amino acids. V was trimmed by 1 base and J by 4 bases, leaving 13 bases between them. CDR3 nucleotides: TGTGCCAGCAGCTTAGGGGGCTCCCCAGTCTATGGCTACACCTTC. As protein: CASSLGGSPVYGYTF.